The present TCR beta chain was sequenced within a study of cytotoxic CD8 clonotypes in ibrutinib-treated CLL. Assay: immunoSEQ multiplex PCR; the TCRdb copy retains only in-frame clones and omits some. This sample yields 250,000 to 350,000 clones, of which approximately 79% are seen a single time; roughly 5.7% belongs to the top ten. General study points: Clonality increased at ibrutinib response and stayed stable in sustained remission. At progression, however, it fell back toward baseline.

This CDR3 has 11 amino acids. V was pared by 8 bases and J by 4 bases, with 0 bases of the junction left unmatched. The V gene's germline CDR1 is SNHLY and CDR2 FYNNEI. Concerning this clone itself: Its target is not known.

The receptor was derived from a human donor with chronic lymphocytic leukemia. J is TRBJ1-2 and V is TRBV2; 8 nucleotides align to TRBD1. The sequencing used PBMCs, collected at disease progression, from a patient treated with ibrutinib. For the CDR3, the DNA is TGTGCCAGCGGACAGGGCTATGGCTACACCTTC. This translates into CASGQGYGYTF.